These T cell receptor beta chains were read from a single sample in a study of T cell responses to AZD1222 COVID-19 vaccine. This table comes from immunoSEQ multiplex PCR, and its TCRdb copy is limited to in-frame clones, with some not included. Among approximately 110,000 clones listed, over 80% were seen once. The material was peripheral blood, obtained 28 days after the second AZD1222 dose. Receptor source: an adult who received the AZD1222 COVID-19 vaccine. CDR3s include the opening cysteine and the closing phenylalanine or tryptophan. D genes are given only for firm matches. A row's size may be missing; if present it is once, few, many or a size class.

.,TRBV19,TRBJ1-2,TRBD1,CASSIDWTGEDGYTF,TGTGCCAGTAGTATAGACTGGACAGGGGAAGATGGCTACACCTTC
few,TRBV19,TRBJ1-2,.,CASSIQADYGYTF,TGTGCCAGTAGTATTCAGGCAGACTATGGCTACACCTTC
.,TRBV6-5,TRBJ1-1,TRBD1,CASSYSTGDAFF,TGTGCCAGCAGTTACTCCACAGGGGATGCTTTCTTT
few,TRBV7-6,TRBJ1-4,TRBD1,CASSLGGTGVEKLFF,TGTGCCAGCAGCTTAGGAGGGACAGGGGTGGAAAAACTGTTTTTT
once,TRBV5-1,TRBJ1-3,.,CASSKGRDNFSGNTIYF,TGCGCCAGCAGCAAAGGCCGGGACAACTTCTCTGGAAACACCATATATTTT
.,TRBV3-1/TRBV3-2,TRBJ1-2,TRBD1,CASSPPRDRGPKGYTF,TGTGCCAGCAGCCCGCCCCGGGACAGGGGCCCTAAGGGCTACACCTTC
.,TRBV28,TRBJ1-5,.,CASSLQGDGDQPQHF,TGTGCCAGCAGTTTACAGGGCGACGGAGATCAGCCCCAGCATTTT
once,TRBV7-9,TRBJ1-5,.,CASSSPGTNQPQHF,TGTGCCAGCAGCTCCCCCGGGACAAATCAGCCCCAGCATTTT
few,TRBV7-9,TRBJ2-7,.,CASSLQYEQYF,TGTGCCAGCAGCTTACAGTACGAGCAGTACTTC
.,TRBV5-1,TRBJ2-3,.,CASSLVSPTDTQYF,TGCGCCAGCAGCTTGGTGAGTCCGACAGATACGCAGTATTTT
.,TRBV19,TRBJ1-5,.,CASRTPVGNQPQHF,TGTGCCAGCAGGACACCCGTGGGCAATCAGCCCCAGCATTTT
.,TRBV28,TRBJ1-1,.,CASSPAGTSIVEAFF,TGTGCCAGCAGCCCGGCCGGGACATCTATTGTTGAAGCTTTCTTT
once,TRBV28,TRBJ2-1,TRBD2,CASISGGRDNEQFF,TGTGCCAGCATATCAGGCGGGAGGGACAATGAGCAGTTCTTC
.,TRBV2,TRBJ2-5,TRBD1,CASRQGAETQYF,TGTGCCAGCAGACAGGGGGCTGAGACCCAGTACTTC
.,TRBV20-1,TRBJ2-5,TRBD2,CSASVRSSGRRETQYF,TGCAGTGCTAGTGTTCGGTCTAGCGGGAGGAGAGAGACCCAGTACTTC
.,TRBV4-2,TRBJ1-6,.,CASSQDFGQSGLPLHF,TGTGCCAGCAGCCAAGATTTTGGGCAGTCGGGGTTACCCCTCCACTTT
.,TRBV7-9,TRBJ2-2,.,CASSFWGVANTGELFF,TGTGCCAGCAGCTTCTGGGGGGTCGCGAACACCGGGGAGCTGTTTTTT
.,TRBV27,TRBJ1-5,.,CASSFLGENQPQHF,TGTGCCAGCAGTTTCCTGGGGGAAAATCAGCCCCAGCATTTT
few,TRBV5-1,TRBJ2-2,.,CASSAGLNTGELFF,TGCGCCAGCAGCGCGGGACTTAACACCGGGGAGCTGTTTTTT
few,TRBV5-4,TRBJ2-3,TRBD1,CASSIRQGPGPDTQYF,TGTGCCAGCAGCATACGACAGGGACCAGGACCAGATACGCAGTATTTT
.,TRBV7-9,TRBJ1-5,.,CASSLDRVDQPQHF,TGTGCCAGCAGCTTAGACAGGGTGGATCAGCCCCAGCATTTT
.,TRBV19,TRBJ1-5,TRBD1,CASRKIGQGGRGNQPQHF,TGTGCCAGTAGGAAGATTGGACAGGGCGGAAGGGGCAATCAGCCCCAGCATTTT
few,TRBV19,TRBJ1-1,.,CASSINPRTEAFF,TGTGCCAGTAGTATTAACCCGAGGACTGAAGCTTTCTTT
.,TRBV28,TRBJ1-5,TRBD1,CASSLRGTGGQPQHF,TGTGCCAGCAGTTTACGGGGGACAGGGGGACAGCCCCAGCATTTT
.,TRBV12-2,TRBJ2-5,.,CASRSRLVETQYF,TGTGCAAGTCGCTCTAGGTTGGTAGAGACCCAGTACTTC
.,TRBV24-1,TRBJ2-7,TRBD1,CATSGGQPPYEQYF,TGTGCCACCAGTGGGGGACAGCCTCCCTACGAGCAGTACTTC